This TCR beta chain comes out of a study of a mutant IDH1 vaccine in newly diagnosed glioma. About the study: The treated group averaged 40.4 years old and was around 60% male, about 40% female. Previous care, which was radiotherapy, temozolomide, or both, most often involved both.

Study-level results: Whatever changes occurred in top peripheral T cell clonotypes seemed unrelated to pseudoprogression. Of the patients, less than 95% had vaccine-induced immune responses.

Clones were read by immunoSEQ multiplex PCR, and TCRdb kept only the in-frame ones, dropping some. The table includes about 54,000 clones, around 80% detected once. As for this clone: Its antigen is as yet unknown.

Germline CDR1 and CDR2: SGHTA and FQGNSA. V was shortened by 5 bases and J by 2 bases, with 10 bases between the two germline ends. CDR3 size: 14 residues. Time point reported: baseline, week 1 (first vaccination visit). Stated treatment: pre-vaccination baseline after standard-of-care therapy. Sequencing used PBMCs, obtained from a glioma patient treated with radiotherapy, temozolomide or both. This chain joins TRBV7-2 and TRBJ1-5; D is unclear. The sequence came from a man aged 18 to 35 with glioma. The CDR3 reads CASSPEYGNQPQHF. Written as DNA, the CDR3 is TGTGCCAGCAGCCCCGAGTATGGCAATCAGCCCCAGCATTTT.